Here is one T cell receptor beta chain with its context. Repertoires were generated with immunoSEQ multiplex PCR, while TCRdb's copy carries only in-frame clones and drops some. This repertoire shows some 210,000 clones, about 86% found once; its top ten account for less than 3.5%. CDR3 length: 14 amino acids. V lost 2 bases to trimming and J lost 2 bases, with 9 bases between them. CDR1 and CDR2 (germline): MNHNY, SVGAGI (reference sequence). The source of the sample is a study of blood T cell repertoires in COVID-19. Turning to the study itself: From T cells, B-cell-depleted T cells, or PBMCs came the material, which was cDNA or gDNA.

The chain employs TRBV6-6 and TRBJ1-1, with a possible D match to TRBD1 (6 bases). The sequence came from a man aged 50-59 years with active or convalescent COVID-19. The material sequenced was peripheral blood. CDR3 amino acids: CASSYHRENTEAFF. CDR3 nucleotides: TGTGCCAGCAGTTACCACAGGGAAAACACTGAAGCTTTCTTT.